This TCR beta chain is drawn from a study of shared clonotypes between healthy human individuals. The data were produced by immunoSEQ multiplex PCR, yet TCRdb's version contains in-frame clones alone and is incomplete. The sample yields approximately 500,000 clones, almost 97% seen once. The CDR3 extends over 17 amino acids. CDR1 SGHRS and CDR2 YFSETQ come from the germline V gene. The V end was cut by 1 base, the J end by 6 bases, with 19 bases between. The sequenced material came from naive CD4+ T cells sorted from blood. Subset of the sample: CD45RA+ positively selected. The source is a woman aged 25 to 39 in good health. The chain links TRBV5-1 to TRBJ2-2, with D perhaps TRBD1 (5 bases). This CDR3 reads CASSLNIVTGVAGELFF. The CDR3 DNA sequence: TGCGCCAGCAGCTTGAACATCGTAACAGGTGTGGCCGGGGAGCTGTTTTTT.